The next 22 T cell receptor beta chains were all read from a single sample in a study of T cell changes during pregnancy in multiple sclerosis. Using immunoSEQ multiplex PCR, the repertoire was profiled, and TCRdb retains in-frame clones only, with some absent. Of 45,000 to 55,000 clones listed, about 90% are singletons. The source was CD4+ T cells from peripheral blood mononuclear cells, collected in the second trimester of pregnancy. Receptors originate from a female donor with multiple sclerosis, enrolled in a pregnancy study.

The CDR3 loop is CASTGQGNTDTQYF. Written as DNA, the CDR3 is TGTGCCAGCACCGGACAGGGGAACACAGATACGCAGTATTTT. The V and J genes are TRBV6-5 and TRBJ2-3; 9 bases are shared with TRBD1. Germline-derived CDR1 and CDR2 are MNHEY and SVGAGI. This CDR3 contains 14 residues. With V trimmed by 7 bases and J by 2 bases, 4 bases remained unmatched.

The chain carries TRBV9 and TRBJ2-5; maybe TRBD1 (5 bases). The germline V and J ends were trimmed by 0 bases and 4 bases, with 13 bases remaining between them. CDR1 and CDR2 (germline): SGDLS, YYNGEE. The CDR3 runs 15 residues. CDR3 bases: TGTGCCAGCAGCGTAGAAGGGGAAGCTTCAGAGACCCAGTACTTC. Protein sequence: CASSVEGEASETQYF.

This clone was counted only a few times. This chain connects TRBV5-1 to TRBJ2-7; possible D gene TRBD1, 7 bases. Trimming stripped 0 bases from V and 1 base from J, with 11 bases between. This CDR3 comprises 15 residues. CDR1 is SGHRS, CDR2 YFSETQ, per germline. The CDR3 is CASSLGPGGSYEQYF. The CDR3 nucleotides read TGCGCCAGCAGCTTGGGGCCAGGGGGGTCCTACGAGCAGTACTTC. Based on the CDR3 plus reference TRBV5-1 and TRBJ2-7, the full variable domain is KAGVTQTPRYLIKTRGQQVTLSCSPISGHRSVSWYQQTPGQGLQFLFEYFSETQRNKGNFPGRFSGRQFSNSRSEMNVSTLELGDSALYLCASSLGPGGSYEQYFGPGTRLTVT.

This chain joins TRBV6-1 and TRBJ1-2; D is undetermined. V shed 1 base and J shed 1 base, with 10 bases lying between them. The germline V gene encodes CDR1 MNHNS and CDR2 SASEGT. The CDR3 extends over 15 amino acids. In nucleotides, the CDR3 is TGTGCCAGCAGTGAAGTTGGGCAGAGTAACTATGGCTACACCTTC. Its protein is CASSEVGQSNYGYTF.

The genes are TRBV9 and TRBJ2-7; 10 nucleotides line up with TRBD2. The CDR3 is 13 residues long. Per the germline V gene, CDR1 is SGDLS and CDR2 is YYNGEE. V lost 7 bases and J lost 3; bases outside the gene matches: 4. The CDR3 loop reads CASGLAEGYEQYF. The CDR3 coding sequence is TGTGCCAGCGGACTAGCGGAAGGCTACGAGCAGTACTTC.

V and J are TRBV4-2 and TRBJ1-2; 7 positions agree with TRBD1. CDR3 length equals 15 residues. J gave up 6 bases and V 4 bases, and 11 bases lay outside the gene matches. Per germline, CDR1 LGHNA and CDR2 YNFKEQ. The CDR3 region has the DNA TGTGCCAGCAGCCCTACCCGGGACAGCTTGGATGGCTACACCTTC. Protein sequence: CASSPTRDSLDGYTF.

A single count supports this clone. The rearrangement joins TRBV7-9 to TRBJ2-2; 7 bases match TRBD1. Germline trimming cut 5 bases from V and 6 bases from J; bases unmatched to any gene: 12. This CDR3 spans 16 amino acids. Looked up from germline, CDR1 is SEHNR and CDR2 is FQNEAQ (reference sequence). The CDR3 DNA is TGTGCCAGCAGCGCATACAGGGGCTTTTACGCCGGGGAGCTGTTTTTT. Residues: CASSAYRGFYAGELFF. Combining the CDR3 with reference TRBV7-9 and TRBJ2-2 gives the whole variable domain DTGVSQNPRHKITKRGQNVTFRCDPISEHNRLYWYRQTLGQGPEFLTYFQNEAQLEKSRLLSDRFSAERPKGSFSTLEIQRTEQGDSAMYLCASSAYRGFYAGELFFGEGSRLTVL.

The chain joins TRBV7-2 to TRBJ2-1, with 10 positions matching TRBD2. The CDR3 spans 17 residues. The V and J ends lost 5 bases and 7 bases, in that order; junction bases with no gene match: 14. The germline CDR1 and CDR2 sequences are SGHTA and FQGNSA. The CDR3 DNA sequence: TGTGCCAGCAGCCTGAGCCCCTCTAGCGGGAGTTTGAATGAGCAGTTCTTC. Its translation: CASSLSPSSGSLNEQFF.

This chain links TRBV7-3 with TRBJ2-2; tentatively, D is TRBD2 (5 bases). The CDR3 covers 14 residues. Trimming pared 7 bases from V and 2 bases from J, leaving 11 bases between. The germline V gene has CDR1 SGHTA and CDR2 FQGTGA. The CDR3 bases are TGTGCCAGCACTACAAGCGGAAACACCGGGGAGCTGTTTTTT. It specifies CASTTSGNTGELFF.

The CDR3 bases are TGCGCCAGCAGCCAGACAGTGGTAGCCAAAAACATTCAGTACTTC. Translation: CASSQTVVAKNIQYF. J is TRBJ2-4 and V is TRBV4-1; TRBD1 is a possible D gene (5 bases). CDR1 is MGHRA, CDR2 YSYEKL, per germline. V lost 3 bases, J lost 0 bases, and 9 bases lay in between. This CDR3 comprises 15 residues.

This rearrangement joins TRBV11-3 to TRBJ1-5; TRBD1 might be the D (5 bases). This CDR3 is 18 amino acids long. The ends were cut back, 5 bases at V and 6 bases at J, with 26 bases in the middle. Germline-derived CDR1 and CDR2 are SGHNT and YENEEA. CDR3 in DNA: TGTGCCAGCAGCCGACCGTACTGGCACAGGATAGTTTCTCAGCCCCAGCATTTT. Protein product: CASSRPYWHRIVSQPQHF. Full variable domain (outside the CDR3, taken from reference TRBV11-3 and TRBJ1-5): EAGVVQSPRYKIIEKKQPVAFWCNPISGHNTLYWYLQNLGQGPELLIRYENEEAVDDSQLPKDRFSAERLKGVDSTLKIQPAELGDSAVYLCASSRPYWHRIVSQPQHFGDGTRLSIL.

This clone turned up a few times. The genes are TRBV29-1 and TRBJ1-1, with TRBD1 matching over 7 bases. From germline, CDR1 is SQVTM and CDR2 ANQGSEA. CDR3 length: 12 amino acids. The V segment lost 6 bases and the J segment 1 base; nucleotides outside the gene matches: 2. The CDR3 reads CSVYRGNTEAFF. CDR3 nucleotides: TGCAGCGTATACAGGGGGAACACTGAAGCTTTCTTT.

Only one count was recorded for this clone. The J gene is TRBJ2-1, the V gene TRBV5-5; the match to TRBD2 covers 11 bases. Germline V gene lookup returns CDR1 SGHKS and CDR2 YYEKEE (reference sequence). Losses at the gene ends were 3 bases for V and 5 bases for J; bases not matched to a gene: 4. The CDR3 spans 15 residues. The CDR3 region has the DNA TGTGCCAGCAGCTATAGCGGGAGGGGGGACAATGAGCAGTTCTTC. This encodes CASSYSGRGDNEQFF.

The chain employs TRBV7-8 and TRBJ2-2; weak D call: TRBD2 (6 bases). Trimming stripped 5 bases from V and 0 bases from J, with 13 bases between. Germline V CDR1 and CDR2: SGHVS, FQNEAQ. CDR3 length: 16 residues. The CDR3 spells CASSGRSGANTGELFF. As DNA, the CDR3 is TGTGCCAGCAGCGGAAGGTCGGGGGCGAACACCGGGGAGCTGTTTTTT.

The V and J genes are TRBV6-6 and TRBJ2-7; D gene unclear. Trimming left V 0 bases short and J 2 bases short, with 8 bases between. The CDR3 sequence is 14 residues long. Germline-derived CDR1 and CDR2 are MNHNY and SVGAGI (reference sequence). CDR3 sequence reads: CASSYSGPPYEQYF. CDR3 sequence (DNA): TGTGCCAGCAGTTACTCGGGCCCCCCCTACGAGCAGTACTTC.

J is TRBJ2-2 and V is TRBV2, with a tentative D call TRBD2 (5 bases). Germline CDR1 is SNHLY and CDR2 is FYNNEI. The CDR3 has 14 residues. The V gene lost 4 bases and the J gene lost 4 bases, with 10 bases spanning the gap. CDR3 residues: CASSVVATTGELFF. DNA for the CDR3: TGTGCCAGCAGTGTTGTAGCGACCACCGGGGAGCTGTTTTTT.

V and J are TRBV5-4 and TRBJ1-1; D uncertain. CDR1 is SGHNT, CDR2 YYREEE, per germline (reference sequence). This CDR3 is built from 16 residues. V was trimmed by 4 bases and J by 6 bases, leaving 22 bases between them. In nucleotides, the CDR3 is TGTGCCAGCAGCCCTGTAATCTCCCTCCCGACTCCTGAAGCTTTCTTT. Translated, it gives CASSPVISLPTPEAFF.

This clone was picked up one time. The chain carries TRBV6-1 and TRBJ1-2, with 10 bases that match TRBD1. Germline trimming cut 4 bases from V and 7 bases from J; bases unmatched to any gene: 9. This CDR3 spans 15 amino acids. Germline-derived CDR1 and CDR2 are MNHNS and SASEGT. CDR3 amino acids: CASSAKTGGSSGYTF. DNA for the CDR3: TGTGCCAGCAGTGCGAAGACAGGGGGCTCTTCTGGCTACACCTTC.

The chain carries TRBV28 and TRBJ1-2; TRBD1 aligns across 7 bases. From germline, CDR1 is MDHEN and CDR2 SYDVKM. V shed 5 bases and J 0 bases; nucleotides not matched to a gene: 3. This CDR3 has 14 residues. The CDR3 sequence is CASSGGTANYGYTF. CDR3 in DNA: TGTGCCAGCAGTGGAGGGACAGCTAACTATGGCTACACCTTC.

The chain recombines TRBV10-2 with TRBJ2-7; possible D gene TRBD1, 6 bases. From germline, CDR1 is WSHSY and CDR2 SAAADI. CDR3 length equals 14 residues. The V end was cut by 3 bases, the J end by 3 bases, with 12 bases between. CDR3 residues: CASSERDTGYEQYF. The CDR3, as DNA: TGCGCCAGCAGTGAAAGGGACACCGGCTACGAGCAGTACTTC.

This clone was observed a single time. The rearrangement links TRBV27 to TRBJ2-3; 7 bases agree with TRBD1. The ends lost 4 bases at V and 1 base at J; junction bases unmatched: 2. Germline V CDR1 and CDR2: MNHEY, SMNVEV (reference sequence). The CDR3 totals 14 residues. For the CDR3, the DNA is TGTGCCAGCAGTTGGGACAGCCGCACAGATACGCAGTATTTT. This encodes CASSWDSRTDTQYF.

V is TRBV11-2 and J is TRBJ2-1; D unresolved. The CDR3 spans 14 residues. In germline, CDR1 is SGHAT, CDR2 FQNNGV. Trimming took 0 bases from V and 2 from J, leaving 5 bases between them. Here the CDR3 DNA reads TGTGCCAGCAGCTTAGAGCACACCTACAATGAGCAGTTCTTC. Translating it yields CASSLEHTYNEQFF.